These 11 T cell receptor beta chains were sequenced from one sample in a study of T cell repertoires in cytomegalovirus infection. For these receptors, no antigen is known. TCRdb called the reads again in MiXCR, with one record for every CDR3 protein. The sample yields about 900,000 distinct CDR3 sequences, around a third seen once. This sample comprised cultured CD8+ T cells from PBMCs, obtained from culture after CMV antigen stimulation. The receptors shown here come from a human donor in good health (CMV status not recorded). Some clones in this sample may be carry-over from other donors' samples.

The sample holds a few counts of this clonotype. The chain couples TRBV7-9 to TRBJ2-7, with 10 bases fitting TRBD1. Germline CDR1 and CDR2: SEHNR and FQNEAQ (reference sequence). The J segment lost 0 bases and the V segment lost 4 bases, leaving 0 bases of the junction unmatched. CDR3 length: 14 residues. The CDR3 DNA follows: TGTGCCAGCAGCTGGGACAGGGGCTCCTACGAGCAGTACTTC. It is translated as CASSWDRGSYEQYF.

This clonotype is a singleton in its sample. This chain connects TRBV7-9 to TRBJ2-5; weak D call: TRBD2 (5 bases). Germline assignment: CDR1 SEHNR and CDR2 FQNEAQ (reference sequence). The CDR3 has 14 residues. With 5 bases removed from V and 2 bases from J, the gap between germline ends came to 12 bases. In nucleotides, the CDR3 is TGTGCCAGCAGCACCCCCCCGGGGCAAGAGACCCAGTACTTC. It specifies CASSTPPGQETQYF.

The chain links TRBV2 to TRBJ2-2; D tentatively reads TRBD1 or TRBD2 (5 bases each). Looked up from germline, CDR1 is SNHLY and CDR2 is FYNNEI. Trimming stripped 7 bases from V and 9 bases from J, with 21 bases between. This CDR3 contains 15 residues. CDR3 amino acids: CASTLQRGFRRELFF. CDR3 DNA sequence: TGTGCCAGCACCCTCCAGAGGGGATTCCGTCGGGAGCTGTTTTTT.

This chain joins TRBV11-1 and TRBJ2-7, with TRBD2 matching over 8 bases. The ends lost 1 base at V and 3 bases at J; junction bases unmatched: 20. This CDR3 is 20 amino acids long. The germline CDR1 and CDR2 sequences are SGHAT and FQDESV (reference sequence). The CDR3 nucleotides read TGTGCCAGCAGCTTAGTCGTCGGACTGCTTAGCGGGATTGGGGTCTACGAGCAGTACGTC. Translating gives CASSLVVGLLSGIGVYEQYV.

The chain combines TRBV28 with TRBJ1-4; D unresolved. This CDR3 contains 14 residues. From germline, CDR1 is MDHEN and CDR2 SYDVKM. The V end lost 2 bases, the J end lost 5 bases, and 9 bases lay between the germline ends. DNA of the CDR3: TGTGCCAGCAGTTTACGGGGTTCCAATGAAAAACTGTTTTTT. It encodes CASSLRGSNEKLFF.

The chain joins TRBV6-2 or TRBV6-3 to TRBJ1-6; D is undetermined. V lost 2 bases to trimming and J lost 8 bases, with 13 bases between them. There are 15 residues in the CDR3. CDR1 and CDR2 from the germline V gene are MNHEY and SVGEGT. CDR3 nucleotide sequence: TGTGCCAGCAGTTACGATTGGGGTTTGGATTCACCCCTCCACTTT. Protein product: CASSYDWGLDSPLHF.

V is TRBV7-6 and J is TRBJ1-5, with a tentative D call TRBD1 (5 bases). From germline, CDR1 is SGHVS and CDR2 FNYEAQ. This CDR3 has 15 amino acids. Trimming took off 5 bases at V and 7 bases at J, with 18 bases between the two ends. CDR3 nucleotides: TGTGCCAGCAGCCTATCCGGGGGTAAAAAGCAGCCCCAGCATTTT. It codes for CASSLSGGKKQPQHF.

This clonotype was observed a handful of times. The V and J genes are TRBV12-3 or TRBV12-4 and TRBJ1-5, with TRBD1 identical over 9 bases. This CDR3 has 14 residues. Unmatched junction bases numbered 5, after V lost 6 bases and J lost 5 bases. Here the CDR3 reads CASRLGQGYQPQHF. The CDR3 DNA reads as TGTGCCAGCAGGCTCGGACAGGGGTATCAGCCCCAGCATTTT.

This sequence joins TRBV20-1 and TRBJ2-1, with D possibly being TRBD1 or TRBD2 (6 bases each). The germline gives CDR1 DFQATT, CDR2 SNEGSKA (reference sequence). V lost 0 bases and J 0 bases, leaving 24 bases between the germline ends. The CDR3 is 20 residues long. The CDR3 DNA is TGCAGTGCTAGAGATGGGAAGGGGGTAGCGGTTTGGAGCTCCTACAATGAGCAGTTCTTC. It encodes CSARDGKGVAVWSSYNEQFF.

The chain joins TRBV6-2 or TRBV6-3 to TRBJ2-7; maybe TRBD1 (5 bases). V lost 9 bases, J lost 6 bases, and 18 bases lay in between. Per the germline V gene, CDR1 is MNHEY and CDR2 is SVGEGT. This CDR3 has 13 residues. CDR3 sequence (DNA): TGTGCCAGTTCCGGCTTTCAGGGTGTCGAGCAGTACGTC. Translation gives CASSGFQGVEQYV.

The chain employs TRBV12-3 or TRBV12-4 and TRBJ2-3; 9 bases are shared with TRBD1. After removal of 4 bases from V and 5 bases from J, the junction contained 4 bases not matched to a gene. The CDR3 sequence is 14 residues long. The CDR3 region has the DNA TGTGCCAGCAGTTGGACAGGGGCTCAAGATACGCAGTATTTT. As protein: CASSWTGAQDTQYF.